This T cell receptor (beta chain) was captured by sequencing in a study of cytomegalovirus exposure and HLA in healthy donors. Looking at the study overall: Clustering assigned 70% to 90% of the roughly 380 genotyped donors to the Caucasian-associated ancestry cluster. Study results and limitations: Later analysis identified 16,951 TCR beta sequences associated with HLA alleles, using a false discovery rate threshold of 0.05. The only immune exposure information that was available was CMV serostatus.

Everyone who donated was a healthy bone marrow donor. Remarks on this clone: Antigen: not known.

Germline trimming cut 6 bases from V and 4 bases from J; bases unmatched to any gene: 23. Germline CDR1 is MNHEY and CDR2 is SMNVEV (reference sequence). This CDR3 contains 20 residues. Both 60 Vbeta primers and 13 Jbeta primers went into the PCR. Assay used: immunoSEQ multiplex PCR; TCRdb lists only in-frame clones, some missing. The sample consists of over 95,000 clones, more than 60% of them appearing once. The genes are TRBV27 and TRBJ2-7; 11 bases line up with TRBD2. The receptor comes from a female donor in good health and CMV-seronegative. The specimen was PBMCs. CDR3 residues: CASSPFWPTSGGRRRYEQYF. The CDR3 DNA reads as TGTGCCAGCAGCCCCTTTTGGCCTACTAGCGGGGGCCGTCGTCGATACGAGCAGTACTTC.